This record covers a single T cell receptor (beta chain). This clonotype was observed a few times. The antigen it recognizes is unknown. It has no much larger one-base neighbor in the sample; base qualities were not kept. The data originate from a study of CD8 T cells in ankylosing spondylitis (dated by TCRdb to 2017 to 2019). A note on the overall study: T cell receptor beta repertoires were profiled in healthy donors and ankylosing spondylitis patients so that disease-linked TCR variants could be found. In total, the full study cohort was made up of 108 healthy donors and 20 to 25 ankylosing spondylitis patients. Peripheral blood was sampled, and synovial fluid was also collected from ankylosing spondylitis patients.

What the work shows at the level of the full study, not this receptor alone: A TCR beta motif of several highly homologous amino acid variants appeared characteristic of blood from ankylosing spondylitis patients. According to the report, matched synovial fluid samples from ankylosing spondylitis patients were significantly enriched for the disease-linked clones. Some motif variants were previously reported in synovial fluid and blood of reactive arthritis patients, suggesting common disease-initiation mechanisms. The disease-linked clones had a CD8+ phenotype and were found at relatively low frequencies in peripheral blood.

V and J lose 6 bases and 0 bases, and a span of 12 bases separates them. The cysteine opens and the phenylalanine closes a CDR3 of 15 amino acids. The kept DNA is CDR3 alone, 45 bases in frame from the first base. From the germline V gene, CDR1 is SGHAT and CDR2 is FQNNGV. TCRdb shows the sequencer as Illumina HiSeq 2500. TCR beta libraries were prepared by quantitative 5'-RACE with molecular barcodes. Processing in the source paper ran as follows. A new computational method, built on a probabilistic model of VDJ rearrangement, was used to identify disease-linked TCR variants. The public reads were reanalyzed by TCRdb: fastp trimming at Q25, MiXCR alignment, in-frame beta chains only. Each CDR3 protein gets just one entry, which takes the most common genes and DNA from the rows behind it. TCRdb, rather than the study authors, made the V and J calls. Counted in this sample were about 340,000 distinct CDR3 sequences; 20% of them appeared once. The ten largest account for about 12% of the sample.

The sequence was collected from a male donor with ankylosing spondylitis or in good health (not recorded which). Material: blood, either unsorted or a sorted T cell fraction (not recorded which). Recombination linked TRBV11-2 to TRBJ2-1, with no confidently assigned D gene. The nucleotides are TGTGCCAGCAGTTCACTTAGGAGCTCCTACAATGAGCAGTTCTTC. It encodes CASSSLRSSYNEQFF.